Listed below are T cell receptor beta chains from one sample, sequenced in a study of T cells after posttransplantation cyclophosphamide. Produced via immunoSEQ multiplex PCR; TCRdb's table is partial and in-frame only. The repertoire consists of just over 25,000 clones, none detected only once. Material for sequencing was PBMCs. The receptor source for this set is a man aged 50 or older in good health, CMV-negative, and a related stem cell transplant donor. Both conserved end residues are part of each CDR3. The order of the fields is D gene, V gene, J gene, clone size, CDR3 protein, CDR3 DNA. D genes are given only for firm matches. Size is omitted from some rows. Given values are once, few, many or a class for expanded clones.

>TRBD1|TRBV11-2|TRBJ2-7|many
CASSSRTGLTYEQYF
TGTGCCAGCAGCTCGCGGACAGGGTTAACCTACGAGCAGTACTTC
>-|TRBV2|TRBJ1-2|many
CASSENSYGYTF
TGTGCCAGCAGTGAGAACAGCTATGGCTACACCTTC
>TRBD1|TRBV5-1|TRBJ1-5|many
CASRPDRGNQPQHF
TGCGCCAGCAGACCTGACAGGGGCAATCAGCCCCAGCATTTT
>-|TRBV18|TRBJ1-5|many
CASSPYTNQPQHF
TGTGCCAGCTCACCTTACACGAATCAGCCCCAGCATTTT
>TRBD2|TRBV7-9|TRBJ2-1|-
CASSPGTSGNNEQFF
TGTGCCAGCAGCCCCGGGACTAGCGGGAACAATGAGCAGTTCTTC
>-|TRBV6-1|TRBJ2-3|many
CASTGVTDTQYF
TGTGCCAGCACCGGTGTAACGGATACGCAGTATTTT
>-|TRBV4-2|TRBJ2-7|many
CASSRNKGEHHEQYF
TGTGCCAGCAGCCGGAACAAGGGGGAGCACCACGAGCAGTACTTC
>-|TRBV18|TRBJ2-2|many
CASSPPNRGNTGELFF
TGTGCCAGCTCACCACCAAATCGGGGGAACACCGGGGAGCTGTTTTTT
>-|TRBV5-6|TRBJ2-5|many
CASSLPGQQETQYF
TGTGCCAGCAGCTTGCCAGGACAGCAAGAGACCCAGTACTTC
>TRBD1|TRBV28|TRBJ1-1|many
CASNDRVGTEAFF
TGTGCCAGTAACGACAGGGTTGGCACTGAAGCTTTCTTT
>-|TRBV30|TRBJ2-5|many
CAWNPGSQETQYF
TGTGCCTGGAATCCGGGATCCCAAGAGACCCAGTACTTC
>-|TRBV19|TRBJ1-5|many
CASSLSGSQPQHF
TGTGCCAGTAGTCTTTCGGGGAGTCAGCCCCAGCATTTT
>TRBD1|TRBV5-1|TRBJ2-2|many
CASSPNRGRTGELFF
TGCGCCAGCAGCCCCAACAGGGGGCGGACCGGGGAGCTGTTTTTT
>-|TRBV4-2|TRBJ2-7|many
CASSQDRELAGGEQYF
TGTGCCAGCAGCCAAGATCGGGAGTTGGCCGGCGGCGAGCAGTACTTC
>TRBD1|TRBV5-1|TRBJ1-4|many
CASSEGTDLNEKLFF
TGCGCCAGCAGCGAAGGGACAGATCTTAATGAAAAACTGTTTTTT
>TRBD1|TRBV10-3|TRBJ1-5|many
CAIRGTDQPQHF
TGTGCCATCAGAGGGACAGATCAGCCCCAGCATTTT
>TRBD2|TRBV27|TRBJ2-2|many
CASSFSGGNTGELFF
TGTGCCAGCAGTTTTAGCGGGGGGAACACCGGGGAGCTGTTTTTT
>TRBD1|TRBV6-5|TRBJ1-2|many
CASSYSGTGVDGYTF
TGTGCCAGCAGTTACTCTGGGACAGGGGTAGATGGCTACACCTTC
>TRBD2|TRBV6-1|TRBJ2-5|few
CASSEAQREGRETQYF
TGTGCCAGCAGTGAAGCACAGCGGGAGGGCCGGGAGACCCAGTACTTC
>TRBD1|TRBV14|TRBJ1-2|many
CASSPRERTGSYYGYTF
TGTGCCAGCAGCCCACGGGAAAGGACAGGCTCTTACTATGGCTACACCTTC
>-|TRBV9|TRBJ1-4|many
CASSAAAGEYEKLFF
TGTGCCAGCAGCGCAGCGGCAGGGGAGTATGAAAAACTGTTTTTT
>TRBD1|TRBV5-5|TRBJ2-1|-
CASSFLGQGYNEQFF
TGTGCCAGCAGCTTTTTGGGACAGGGGTACAATGAGCAGTTCTTC
>-|TRBV18|TRBJ1-5|many
CASGQQQGHNQPQHF
TGTGCCAGCGGACAGCAGCAGGGGCACAATCAGCCCCAGCATTTT
>TRBD2|TRBV6-5|TRBJ2-2|many
CASSYLGLAGTGELFF
TGTGCCAGCAGTTACTTGGGACTAGCGGGCACCGGGGAGCTGTTTTTT
>-|TRBV19|TRBJ2-7|many
CASSIWAGYEQYF
TGTGCCAGTAGTATCTGGGCAGGCTACGAGCAGTACTTC
>-|TRBV28|TRBJ1-5|many
CASSGGNQPQHF
TGTGCCAGCAGTGGGGGGAATCAGCCCCAGCATTTT
>-|TRBV6-1|TRBJ2-3|many
CASKTREKSTDTQYF
TGTGCCAGCAAGACTAGAGAGAAATCCACAGATACGCAGTATTTT
>TRBD1|TRBV5-1|TRBJ1-2|many
CASSLNPGQGIGGYTF
TGCGCCAGCAGCTTAAATCCGGGACAGGGGATTGGCGGCTACACCTTC
>-|TRBV7-9|TRBJ2-2|many
CASSLGAGYVAGELFF
TGTGCCAGCAGCTTAGGGGCTGGCTATGTCGCCGGGGAGCTGTTTTTT
>TRBD2|TRBV6-5|TRBJ2-7|many
CASRPSGVGEQYF
TGTGCCAGCAGACCAAGCGGGGTCGGGGAGCAGTACTTC
>TRBD1|TRBV6-4|TRBJ2-1|many
CASSDGTGGNEQFF
TGTGCCAGCAGTGACGGGACAGGGGGCAATGAGCAGTTCTTC
>-|TRBV7-2|TRBJ2-5|many
CASSVQGRETQYF
TGTGCCAGCAGCGTACAGGGTCGAGAGACCCAGTACTTC
>-|TRBV19|TRBJ1-1|many
CASSPRTVNTEAFF
TGTGCCAGTAGTCCCCGGACAGTGAACACTGAAGCTTTCTTT
>-|TRBV2|TRBJ1-2|many
CASSSRGGNERYTF
TGTGCCAGCAGTTCACGAGGGGGAAATGAGCGCTACACCTTC
>-|TRBV7-2|TRBJ2-7|many
CASSLAPGRPLEQYF
TGTGCCAGCAGCTTAGCCCCCGGGAGACCCCTCGAGCAGTACTTC
>TRBD1|TRBV2|TRBJ1-5|many
CASSRGSGQGAISNQPQHF
TGTGCCAGCAGTAGGGGATCGGGACAGGGGGCGATTAGCAATCAGCCCCAGCATTTT
>-|TRBV30|TRBJ2-2|many
CAWRATPNSEIGELFF
TGTGCCTGGAGGGCAACACCCAATAGCGAAATCGGGGAGCTGTTTTTT
>TRBD1|TRBV7-9|TRBJ2-6|many
CASSRTGVYGANVLTF
TGTGCCAGCAGCCGTACAGGGGTTTATGGGGCCAACGTCCTGACTTTC
>TRBD1|TRBV27|TRBJ2-5|many
CASSFHRDSLYF
TGTGCCAGCAGTTTTCACCGGGACAGTCTGTACTTC
>TRBD1|TRBV7-2|TRBJ1-4|many
CASSPGGSWVEKLFF
TGTGCCAGCAGCCCAGGGGGCAGCTGGGTTGAAAAACTGTTTTTT
>-|TRBV13|TRBJ2-7|many
CASSSLRTPRGYEQYF
TGTGCCAGCAGCTCCCTCCGGACTCCCCGGGGGTACGAGCAGTACTTC
>-|TRBV11-2|TRBJ1-3|many
CASSRGISGNTIYF
TGTGCCAGCAGCCGGGGGATTTCTGGAAACACCATATATTTT
>TRBD1|TRBV5-5|TRBJ2-6|many
CASSTGTGNAGANVLTF
TGTGCCAGCAGCACCGGGACAGGGAACGCTGGGGCCAACGTCCTGACTTTC
>TRBD1|TRBV5-1|TRBJ1-2|many
CASSSDRGTYGYTF
TGCGCCAGCAGCTCCGACAGGGGAACCTATGGCTACACCTTC
>-|TRBV30|TRBJ1-6|few
CACLQRSSYNSPLHF
TGTGCCTGCTTACAGCGGAGCTCCTATAATTCACCCCTCCACTTT
>TRBD1|TRBV6-5|TRBJ1-2|many
CASSYSSGGAYGYTF
TGTGCCAGCAGTTACTCGTCAGGGGGCGCCTATGGCTACACCTTC
>TRBD1|TRBV16|TRBJ1-5|many
CASSHGTGSTQPQHF
TGTGCCAGCAGCCACGGGACAGGTTCGACCCAGCCCCAGCATTTT
>TRBD1|TRBV5-1|TRBJ1-3|many
CASSLRQGYTGNTIYF
TGCGCCAGCAGCTTGCGACAGGGGTACACTGGAAACACCATATATTTT
>TRBD1|TRBV18|TRBJ1-5|many
CASSPDFYTGVRSNQPQHF
TGTGCCAGCTCGCCCGATTTTTACACAGGGGTAAGGAGCAATCAGCCCCAGCATTTT
>-|TRBV5-1|TRBJ2-1|many
CASSLGSGTHNEQFF
TGCGCCAGCAGCTTGGGGTCAGGTACCCACAATGAGCAGTTCTTC
>TRBD1|TRBV18|TRBJ2-1|many
CASSPRGQGADNEQFF
TGTGCCAGCTCACCAAGGGGACAGGGGGCCGACAATGAGCAGTTCTTC
>TRBD2|TRBV28|TRBJ2-1|many
CASSQPSGGSYNEQFF
TGTGCCAGCAGTCAACCTAGCGGGGGCTCCTACAATGAGCAGTTCTTC
>TRBD1|TRBV5-1|TRBJ2-1|many
CASSLEGQVHNEQFF
TGCGCCAGCAGCTTGGAGGGACAGGTCCACAATGAGCAGTTCTTC
>-|TRBV11-3|TRBJ2-5|many
CASSRVLQETQYF
TGTGCCAGCAGCCGGGTTCTCCAAGAGACCCAGTACTTC
>-|TRBV6-1|TRBJ1-6|many
CASSEGGRGYPLHF
TGTGCCAGCAGTGAAGGGGGCAGGGGCTACCCCCTCCACTTT
>TRBD1|TRBV5-1|TRBJ1-2|many
CASSLPRDSYGYTF
TGCGCCAGCAGCTTGCCCAGGGACAGCTATGGCTACACCTTC
>TRBD2|TRBV9|TRBJ2-5|few
CASSVALAAGGPGETQYF
TGTGCCAGCAGCGTAGCTCTGGCAGCGGGAGGGCCGGGGGAGACCCAGTACTTC